This T cell receptor beta chain was recorded in a study of T cells in Graves' hyperthyroidism and ophthalmopathy. Between the trimmed V and J ends, which lost 1 base and 3 bases, there was a span of 16 bases. Germline-derived CDR1 and CDR2 are SGHVS and FNYEAQ. CDR3 length: 16 amino acids. TCR beta CDR3 region amplification was performed from RNA transcripts. TCR CDR3 regions were first amplified by RT-PCR with HTBI primers. TCRdb reprocessed the multiplex PCR reads with MiXCR, giving one entry per CDR3 protein. The sample consists of some 700,000 distinct CDR3 sequences, 17% of them appearing once. Regarding the study as a whole: Also found in blood were most expanded thyroid clonotypes above 0.001.

Graves' hyperthyroidism is called stable when ophthalmopathy does not progress within 18 months. Used for diagnoses were clinical symptoms, serum thyroxine and TRAb, thyroid ultrasound and orbital computed tomography. This clonotype came up many times. As yet, its antigen is unknown. This rearrangement joins TRBV7-6 to TRBJ2-7; perhaps TRBD1 as D (5 bases). Source material: blood. The TCR sequence derives from a man aged 45-65 years with Graves' hyperthyroidism. Here the CDR3 DNA reads TGTGCCAGCAGCTTAGTCAGGGTCGATCTCCACTACGAGCAGTACTTC. Translated, it gives CASSLVRVDLHYEQYF.